This T cell receptor (beta chain) originates from a study of T cells in Graves' hyperthyroidism and ophthalmopathy (dated by TCRdb to about 2019). Turning to the overall study: Peripheral blood samples were taken at the time of initial diagnosis, prior to any treatment. In addition, the study compared T-cell repertoires in thyroid tissue and in blood from about 6 Graves' hyperthyroidism patients. Once sampling was done, hyperthyroidism patients were given methimazole at a starting dose of 30 mg daily, whereas ophthalmopathy patients were given high-dose intravenous methylprednisolone. Whether ophthalmopathy could be predicted prospectively was tested in an independent validation cohort made up of under 20 hyperthyroidism patients plus 17 patients who later progressed to ophthalmopathy. To identify distinguishing TCR V-J signatures, a discovery cohort of 95 to 100 patients was used, comprising 40 to 45 with Graves' ophthalmopathy and roughly 60 with stable Graves' hyperthyroidism. The roughly 94 discovery patients were randomly split 7:3 into training and test sets. According to the paper, TCR Vbeta CDR3 sequencing was carried out on some 130 peripheral blood samples, which came from around 43 ophthalmopathy, under 80 hyperthyroidism and roughly 17 progressor patients. Study-wide findings and limitations: In validation, the model predicted progression to ophthalmopathy a median of roughly 6.1 months before onset, with roughly 70% sensitivity and 72.22% specificity. A model built on a 13 V-J signature distinguished ophthalmopathy from stable hyperthyroidism, reaching 85% to 90% sensitivity and under 84% specificity in cross-validation and 80%/75% in testing. No statistical method was used to fix the sample size in advance, and group allocation was not hidden from the investigators. Most expanded thyroid clonotypes (frequency above 0.001) were also detected in blood, a finding suggesting that blood repertoires may reflect thyroid immune responses.

The TCR beta CDR3 regions were amplified from RNA transcripts. The TCR CDR3 was subjected to a first round of RT-PCR using the HTBI primer set and the Qiagen OneStep RT-PCR kit. A second multiplex PCR round built the libraries, followed by size selection and purification. The libraries were sequenced on an Illumina HiSeq2000 using paired-end 100 bp reads. As for how the authors treated the data: SOAPnuke was used to process the raw data, with reads discarded if the reads contained adapters or uncalled bases, had a mean Phred below 15, or lacked an exact constant-primer or identifier match. High-quality paired reads were merged using COPE v1.2.5, and each unique nucleotide sequence was defined as a clonotype. Clonotypes were aligned to IMGT TRBV, TRBD and TRBJ reference segments using MiTCR v1.1. Analysis was restricted to V-J combinations with a frequency above 0.0001, which covered roughly 99% of repertoires. A TCS score was defined as the ratio between F50 (clonal expansion) and ExV (chaos), using BLOSUM62-based TCRdist between CDR3 peptides within each V-J. Welch's t-statistics and random forest reduced 500 to 550 V-J features to roughly 13, which were used in a naive Bayes classifier (R e1071). In TCRdb, the public reads were trimmed at Q25 with fastp and aligned with MiXCR, with productive beta chains retained. Every distinct CDR3 protein forms one entry, paired with its most common genes and DNA. The V and J calls reflect TCRdb's pipeline rather than the authors' work. This sample is represented by about 410,000 distinct CDR3 sequences; approximately 14% of them were singletons. Together, the top ten hold roughly 13% of the sample.

The germline V gene gives CDR1 as SGHVS and CDR2 as FQNEAQ. At the junction V is shortened by 5 bases and J by 2 bases; bases outside the gene matches: 7. Taken from cysteine to phenylalanine, the CDR3 has 15 residues. This entry keeps only the CDR3 DNA: 45 bases, framed from base 1. Turning to this clonotype: The clone's antigen remains unknown. No quality values exist for individual bases; no much larger clone is one base distant.

Ophthalmopathy patients had moderately to severely active disease, with a Clinical Activity Score of 3 or more, a NOSPECS grade of 4 or more, and a disease duration of less than 3 months. The study excluded patients with uncontrolled infections, other autoimmune diseases, pregnancy or lactation. Diagnoses relied on clinical symptoms, serum thyroxine and TRAb, thyroid ultrasound and orbital computed tomography. PBMCs were isolated from about 10 ml of fresh peripheral blood by Ficoll-Paque density gradient centrifugation. Total RNA was extracted with Trizol reagent, and quality was checked on an Agilent 2100 Bioanalyzer.

The chain is assembled from TRBV7-8 and TRBJ2-7, and TRBD1 matches 9 of the central bases. The receptor was isolated from a young man with Graves' ophthalmopathy. Material for sequencing was blood. CDR3 protein: CASSALGTGPYEQYF. The bases read TGTGCCAGCAGCGCGTTAGGGACAGGGCCCTACGAGCAGTACTTC.